This T cell receptor beta chain came from a study of cytomegalovirus exposure and HLA in healthy donors. Study background: HLA-typed donors contributed around 88 million unique TCRs, which were held in an early data release. Whole-study findings and limits: A list of around 150 TCR beta chains associated with cytomegalovirus was given.

PCR amplification relied on 60 Vbeta primers (plus 13 Jbeta primers). Clones were read by immunoSEQ multiplex PCR, and TCRdb kept only the in-frame ones, dropping some. The table lists some 140,000 clones, roughly 70% of them singletons. In germline, CDR1 is MGHDK, CDR2 SYGVNS. The CDR3 is 12 amino acids. V lost 3 bases to trimming and J lost 7 bases, with 9 bases between them. Remarks on this clone: Its antigen remains unknown.

The V call is TRBV25-1, the J call TRBJ1-1, with D possibly TRBD1 on 6 matching bases. This TCR was sampled from a man aged 18 to 30 in good health and CMV-seropositive. Specimen: PBMCs. Written as DNA, the CDR3 is TGTGCCAGCAGTGACCAGGGGATTGAAGCTTTCTTT. This sequence encodes CASSDQGIEAFF.